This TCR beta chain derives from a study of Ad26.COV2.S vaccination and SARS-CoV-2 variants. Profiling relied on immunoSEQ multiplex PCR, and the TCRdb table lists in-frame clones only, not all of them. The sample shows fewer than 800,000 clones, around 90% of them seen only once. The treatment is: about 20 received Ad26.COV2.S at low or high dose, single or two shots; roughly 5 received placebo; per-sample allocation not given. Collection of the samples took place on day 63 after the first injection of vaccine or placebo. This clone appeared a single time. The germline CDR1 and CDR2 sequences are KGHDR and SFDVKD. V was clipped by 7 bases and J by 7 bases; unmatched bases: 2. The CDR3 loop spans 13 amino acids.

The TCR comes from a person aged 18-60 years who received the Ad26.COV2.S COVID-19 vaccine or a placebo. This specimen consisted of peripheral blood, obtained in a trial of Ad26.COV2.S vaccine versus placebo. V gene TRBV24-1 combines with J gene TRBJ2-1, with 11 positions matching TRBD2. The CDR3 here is CATSVAGGNEQFF. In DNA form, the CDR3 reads TGTGCCACCAGCGTAGCGGGAGGGAATGAGCAGTTCTTC.